Below, 25 T cell receptor beta chains from the same sample are listed, as sequenced in a study of control samples from healthy donors and cancer patients. Here immunoSEQ multiplex PCR was the method, and the copy in TCRdb shows in-frame clones only, minus some. This table holds roughly 450,000 clones, 80% to 95% found once. Sequencing used PBMCs. The receptor set was obtained from a middle-aged man with head and neck cancer.

The chain employs TRBV30 and TRBJ1-6; no firm D call. The CDR3 loop spans 13 amino acids. Trimming pared 8 bases from V and 9 bases from J, leaving 17 bases between. Germline V gene data show CDR1 as GTSNPN and CDR2 as SVGIG (reference sequence). The CDR3 coding sequence is TGTGCCCTCACAGTGGCGGCCAGTTCACCCCTCCACTTT. This sequence encodes CALTVAASSPLHF.

V is TRBV4-1 and J is TRBJ2-2, with 7 positions matching TRBD1. CDR1 and CDR2 from the germline V gene are MGHRA and YSYEKL. Trimming cost V 6 bases and J 4 bases; bases outside gene matches: 11. The CDR3 is 16 amino acids. CDR3 region: CASRLYDRVGTGELFF. The CDR3 DNA follows: TGCGCCAGCAGGCTATACGACAGGGTGGGCACCGGGGAGCTGTTTTTT.

The chain is built from TRBV5-6 and TRBJ2-7, with TRBD1 matching 7 bases. Germline values: CDR1 SGHDT, CDR2 YYEEEE. Trimming took 0 bases from V and 3 from J; bases not matched to a gene: 6. The CDR3 is 15 amino acids. CDR3 residues: CASSLAGQGDYEQYF. Written as DNA, the CDR3 is TGTGCCAGCAGCTTGGCCGGGCAGGGGGACTACGAGCAGTACTTC. Drawing the rest from reference TRBV5-6 and TRBJ2-7, the complete variable domain is DAGVTQSPTHLIKTRGQQVTLRCSPKSGHDTVSWYQQALGQGPQFIFQYYEEEERQRGNFPDRFSGHQFPNYSSELNVNALLLGDSALYLCASSLAGQGDYEQYFGPGTRLTVT.

Here the CDR3 reads CASSPGGGNSYNEQFF. The CDR3 DNA sequence: TGCGCCAGCAGCCCGGGAGGGGGGAACTCCTACAATGAGCAGTTCTTC. V is TRBV5-1 and J is TRBJ2-1; 8 bases agree with TRBD2. This CDR3 region has 16 residues. The V gene end was trimmed by 4 bases and the J gene end by 0 bases; junction bases not matched to a gene: 6. Germline V gene data show CDR1 as SGHRS and CDR2 as YFSETQ.

The V gene is TRBV6-6, the J gene TRBJ2-7, with a weak D call TRBD2 (5 bases). CDR1 and CDR2 from the germline V gene are MNHNY and SVGAGI (reference sequence). The CDR3 extends over 14 amino acids. V was clipped by 6 bases and J by 0 bases, with 12 bases between them. CDR3 in amino acids: CASRNRDNSYEQYF. CDR3 nucleotide sequence: TGTGCCAGCAGAAACCGGGATAACTCCTACGAGCAGTACTTC.

The chain combines TRBV6-5 with TRBJ2-7, with D hard to call. The ends were cut back, 2 bases at V and 5 bases at J, with 10 bases in the middle. From germline, CDR1 is MNHEY and CDR2 SVGAGI. The CDR3 is 13 residues long. The CDR3: CASSYKLGDEQYF. Written as DNA, the CDR3 is TGTGCCAGCAGTTACAAGTTGGGTGACGAGCAGTACTTC.

This clone appeared a few times. J is TRBJ2-7 and V is TRBV7-2; the D is unclear. Trimming cost V 5 bases and J 2 bases, with 13 bases left between them. Germline V gene lookup returns CDR1 SGHTA and CDR2 FQGNSA. The CDR3 extends over 14 amino acids. CDR3 protein: CASSPQPATYEQYF. Written as DNA, the CDR3 is TGTGCCAGCAGCCCGCAACCTGCCACCTACGAGCAGTACTTC.

This rearrangement joins TRBV7-9 to TRBJ1-3, with 7 bases fitting TRBD1. Germline CDR1 is SEHNR and CDR2 is FQNEAQ (reference sequence). This CDR3 contains 17 residues. V gave up 2 bases and J gave up 4 bases; unmatched junction bases: 11. The CDR3 region has the DNA TGTGCCAGCAGCTTAAGAGGGACAGTTTTTGCAGGAAACACCATATATTTT. Its translation is CASSLRGTVFAGNTIYF.

This chain links TRBV30 with TRBJ1-1, with D perhaps matching TRBD1 (5 bases). The V end lost 4 bases, the J end lost 1 base, and 10 bases lay between the germline ends. Germline lookup yields CDR1 GTSNPN and CDR2 SVGIG (reference sequence). The CDR3 spans 13 residues. This CDR3 is CAWKGRANTEAFF. The CDR3, as DNA: TGTGCCTGGAAGGGACGGGCGAACACTGAAGCTTTCTTT.

The chain carries TRBV4-3 and TRBJ2-7; TRBD2 is a possible D gene (7 bases). Germline V gene sequence: CDR1 LGHNA, CDR2 YSLEER. This CDR3 has 16 residues. The V and J ends lost 1 base and 2 bases respectively, with 15 bases between them. CDR3: CASSQGGGGGTYEQYF. The CDR3 region has the DNA TGCGCCAGCAGCCAAGGAGGGGGGGGCGGGACCTACGAGCAGTACTTC.

This rearrangement joins TRBV30 to TRBJ1-1; D is possibly TRBD1 (5 bases). Germline V gene sequence: CDR1 GTSNPN, CDR2 SVGIG (reference sequence). The ends were cut back, 0 bases at V and 0 bases at J, with 14 bases in the middle. The CDR3 is made up of 16 amino acids. CDR3 sequence: CAWSVLSGLVNTEAFF. CDR3 sequence (DNA): TGTGCCTGGAGTGTACTGTCAGGGTTGGTGAACACTGAAGCTTTCTTT.

The genes are TRBV9 and TRBJ2-2; D remains ambiguous. Germline V gives CDR1 SGDLS, CDR2 YYNGEE. Trimming stripped 0 bases from V and 4 bases from J, with 16 bases between. The CDR3 length is 17 residues. The CDR3 loop is CASSVDEIKLTTGELFF. The CDR3 nucleotides read TGTGCCAGCAGCGTAGACGAGATCAAACTAACCACCGGGGAGCTGTTTTTT.

The chain is built from TRBV10-3 and TRBJ2-7, with 7 bases identical to TRBD1. This CDR3 has 12 residues. J was trimmed by 6 bases and V by 3 bases; bases with no gene match: 2. Germline CDR1 is ENHRY and CDR2 is SYGVKD. CDR3 region: CAISDRDSEQYF. The CDR3 nucleotides read TGTGCCATCAGTGACAGGGACAGCGAGCAGTACTTC.

The chain carries TRBV4-1 and TRBJ2-4; perhaps TRBD2 as D (7 bases). V lost 8 bases and J lost 8, with 22 bases in between. The CDR3 totals 15 residues. Germline lookup yields CDR1 MGHRA and CDR2 YSYEKL. The CDR3 DNA is TGCGCCAGCGCTATCCGATGGGGGGGCGCGGACATTCAGTACTTC. Translated: CASAIRWGGADIQYF.

V and J are TRBV28 and TRBJ1-6; no clear D. This CDR3 contains 16 residues. Trimming pared 7 bases from V and 0 bases from J, leaving 13 bases between. The germline CDR1 and CDR2 sequences are MDHEN and SYDVKM. CDR3 bases: TGTGCCAGCATCGCGATCGATAGCTCCTATAATTCACCCCTCCACTTT. Residues: CASIAIDSSYNSPLHF. Combining the CDR3 with reference TRBV28 and TRBJ1-6 gives the whole variable domain DVKVTQSSRYLVKRTGEKVFLECVQDMDHENMFWYRQDPGLGLRLIYFSYDVKMKEKGDIPEGYSVSREKKERFSLILESASTNQTSMYLCASIAIDSSYNSPLHFGNGTRLTVT.

The chain uses TRBV27 and TRBJ2-4; tentatively, D is TRBD2 (6 bases). This CDR3 contains 14 residues. Trimming pared 5 bases from V and 6 bases from J, leaving 14 bases between. Germline-derived CDR1 and CDR2 are MNHEY and SMNVEV (reference sequence). The CDR3 here is CASSPALGGNIQYF. The CDR3 DNA reads as TGTGCCAGCAGTCCGGCCCTGGGAGGAAACATTCAGTACTTC.

The rearrangement uses TRBV19 and TRBJ2-1; D remains ambiguous. V lost 4 bases and J lost 4, with 17 bases in between. In germline, CDR1 is LNHDA, CDR2 SQIVND (reference sequence). The CDR3 loop spans 16 amino acids. CDR3 DNA sequence: TGTGCCAGTAGTAGTCCCATACCCGAGTTATACAATGAGCAGTTCTTC. Its protein is CASSSPIPELYNEQFF.

The rearrangement uses TRBV5-4 and TRBJ2-1; the match to TRBD2 covers 8 bases. The CDR3 contains 16 residues. Losses at the gene ends were 4 bases for V and 2 bases for J; bases not matched to a gene: 8. Germline CDR1 is SGHNT and CDR2 is YYREEE (reference sequence). CDR3 sequence (DNA): TGTGCCAGCAGCCTTTACGGGGGGGAAACCTACAATGAGCAGTTCTTC. Residues: CASSLYGGETYNEQFF.

The chain uses TRBV5-1 and TRBJ2-7; a weak D match, TRBD2 (6 bases). The germline V gene encodes CDR1 SGHRS and CDR2 YFSETQ. Trimming took 2 bases from V and 7 from J, leaving 16 bases between them. CDR3 length: 14 amino acids. The CDR3 DNA follows: TGCGCCAGCAGCTTCGAGGGGCCCGGGAGAGAGCAGTACTTC. Residues: CASSFEGPGREQYF.

In nucleotides, the CDR3 is TGTGCCAGCAGCCCTATCGCGGGAGAGACCCAGTACTTC. It yields the protein CASSPIAGETQYF. The rearrangement joins TRBV7-3 to TRBJ2-5; a possible D gene is TRBD2 (5 bases). This CDR3 has 13 amino acids. CDR1 is SGHTA and CDR2 is FQGTGA in the germline V gene. The V and J ends lost 5 bases and 4 bases respectively, with 11 bases between them.

The V and J genes are TRBV12-3 or TRBV12-4 and TRBJ1-5; the D is unclear. The CDR3 has 13 amino acids. Trimming stripped 1 base from V and 2 bases from J, with 3 bases between. The DNA of the CDR3 is TGTGCCAGCAGTTTAGACCGCAATCAGCCCCAGCATTTT. It codes for CASSLDRNQPQHF.

The chain combines TRBV29-1 with TRBJ2-1; 8 nucleotides line up with TRBD1. This CDR3 spans 12 amino acids. Unmatched junction bases numbered 5, after V lost 6 bases and J lost 7 bases. Germline-derived CDR1 and CDR2 are SQVTM and ANQGSEA. CDR3 DNA sequence: TGCAGCGTCGACAGGGGAGCGAATGAGCAGTTCTTC. Translating gives CSVDRGANEQFF.

The chain combines TRBV18 with TRBJ1-4, with D unresolved. The CDR3 runs 14 residues. Deletions cut 3 bases from V and 8 bases from J, with 13 bases between. The germline gives CDR1 KGHSH, CDR2 LQKENI. CDR3 in amino acids: CASSPSGPLEKLFF. In nucleotides, the CDR3 is TGTGCCAGCTCACCTTCTGGCCCATTGGAAAAACTGTTTTTT.

This clone was picked up a small number of times. The rearrangement joins TRBV5-1 to TRBJ1-4; D perhaps matches TRBD1 (6 bases). Trimming shortened V by 0 bases and J by 5 bases, and 14 bases separated the two germline ends. The CDR3 sequence is 16 residues long. In germline, CDR1 is SGHRS, CDR2 YFSETQ. For the CDR3, the DNA is TGCGCCAGCAGCTTGGAAGGGAACAGGGAAAATGAAAAACTGTTTTTT. Translated, it gives CASSLEGNRENEKLFF.

The chain links TRBV6-6 to TRBJ1-1; TRBD1 matches at 10 bases. This CDR3 comprises 15 residues. Unmatched junction bases numbered 6, after V lost 5 bases and J lost 3 bases. Germline CDR1 and CDR2: MNHNY and SVGAGI (reference sequence). The CDR3 region is CASSAAGTGDTEAFF. As DNA, the CDR3 is TGTGCCAGCAGTGCCGCCGGGACAGGGGACACTGAAGCTTTCTTT.